The following is a T cell receptor beta chain sequence with its context. This entry is derived from a study of blood T cell repertoires in COVID-19. The assay was immunoSEQ multiplex PCR, and TCRdb's table has in-frame clones only and misses some. Of about 330,000 clones listed, more than 90% are singletons. The study assigned cohorts using participant-reported clinical history. The source of this sequence is a woman aged 30 to 39 who had recovered from COVID-19. Sequenced material: PBMCs or T cells enriched from blood (not recorded which).

CDR3 region: CASSSDRITDTQYF. The CDR3 DNA reads TGTGCCAGTAGTTCGGACAGGATCACAGATACGCAGTATTTT. The chain combines TRBV19 with TRBJ2-3; 7 nucleotides line up with TRBD1. CDR3 length equals 14 residues. Per the germline V gene, CDR1 is LNHDA and CDR2 is SQIVND (reference sequence). With V trimmed by 5 bases and J by 2 bases, 4 bases remained unmatched.